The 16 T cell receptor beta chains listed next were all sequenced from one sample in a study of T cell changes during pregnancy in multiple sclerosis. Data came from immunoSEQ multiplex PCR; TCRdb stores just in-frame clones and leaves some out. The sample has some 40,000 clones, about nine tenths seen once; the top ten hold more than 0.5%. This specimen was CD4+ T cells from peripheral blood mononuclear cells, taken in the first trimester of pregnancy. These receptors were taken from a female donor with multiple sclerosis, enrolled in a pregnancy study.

CDR3: CASTTIETGWNEQFF. CDR3 DNA sequence: TGTGCCAGTACCACAATCGAGACAGGGTGGAATGAGCAGTTCTTC. The chain carries TRBV19 and TRBJ2-1, with TRBD1 matching 7 bases. Germline values: CDR1 LNHDA, CDR2 SQIVND (reference sequence). CDR3 length: 15 amino acids. Trimming at V came to 7 bases and at J to 7 bases, leaving 13 bases not matched to a gene.

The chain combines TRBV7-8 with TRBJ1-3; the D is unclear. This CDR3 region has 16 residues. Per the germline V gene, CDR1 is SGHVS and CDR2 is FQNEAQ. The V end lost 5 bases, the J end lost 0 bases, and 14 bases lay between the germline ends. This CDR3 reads CASSRLYPGSGNTIYF. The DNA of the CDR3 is TGTGCCAGCAGCAGGTTATACCCAGGCTCTGGAAACACCATATATTTT. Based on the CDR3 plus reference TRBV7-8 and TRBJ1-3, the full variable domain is GAGVSQSPRYKVAKRGQDVALRCDPISGHVSLFWYQQALGQGPEFLTYFQNEAQLDKSGLPSDRFFAERPEGSVSTLKIQRTQQEDSAVYLCASSRLYPGSGNTIYFGEGSWLTVV.

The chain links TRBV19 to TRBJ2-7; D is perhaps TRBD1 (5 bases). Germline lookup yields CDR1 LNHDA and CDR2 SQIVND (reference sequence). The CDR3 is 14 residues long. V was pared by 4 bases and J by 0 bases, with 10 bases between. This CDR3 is CASSTSDNSYEQYF. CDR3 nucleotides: TGTGCCAGTAGTACGTCGGACAACTCCTACGAGCAGTACTTC.

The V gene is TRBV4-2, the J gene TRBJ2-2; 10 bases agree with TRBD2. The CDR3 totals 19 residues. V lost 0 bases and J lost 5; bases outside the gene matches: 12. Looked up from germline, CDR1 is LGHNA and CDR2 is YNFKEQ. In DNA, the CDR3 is TGTGCCAGCAGCCAAGAAGTTTTCCGAGCGGGAGGGGTAACCGGGGAGCTGTTTTTT. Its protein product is CASSQEVFRAGGVTGELFF.

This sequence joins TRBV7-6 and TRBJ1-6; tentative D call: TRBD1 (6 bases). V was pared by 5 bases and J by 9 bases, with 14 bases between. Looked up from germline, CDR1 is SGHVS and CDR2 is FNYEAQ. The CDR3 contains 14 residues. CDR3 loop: CASSLEGGASPLHF. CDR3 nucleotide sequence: TGTGCCAGCAGCCTCGAGGGGGGGGCTTCACCCCTCCACTTT.

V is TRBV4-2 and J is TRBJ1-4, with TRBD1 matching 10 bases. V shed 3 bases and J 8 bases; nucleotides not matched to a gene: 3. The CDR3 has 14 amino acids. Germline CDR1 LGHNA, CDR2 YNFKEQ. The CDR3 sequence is CASSHGQGEEKLFF. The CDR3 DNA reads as TGTGCCAGCAGCCACGGACAGGGGGAAGAAAAACTGTTTTTT.

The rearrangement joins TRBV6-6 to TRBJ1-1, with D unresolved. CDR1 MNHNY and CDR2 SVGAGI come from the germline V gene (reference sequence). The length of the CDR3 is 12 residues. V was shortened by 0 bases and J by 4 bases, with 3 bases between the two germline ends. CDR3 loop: CASSYSSTEAFF. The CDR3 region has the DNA TGTGCCAGCAGTTACTCGAGCACTGAAGCTTTCTTT.

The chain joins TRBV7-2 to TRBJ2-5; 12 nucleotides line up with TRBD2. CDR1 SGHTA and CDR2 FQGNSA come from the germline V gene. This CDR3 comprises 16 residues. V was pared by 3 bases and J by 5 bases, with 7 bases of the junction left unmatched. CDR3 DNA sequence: TGTGCCAGCAGCTTCCGGCTAGCGGGAGGGTGGGAGACCCAGTACTTC. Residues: CASSFRLAGGWETQYF.

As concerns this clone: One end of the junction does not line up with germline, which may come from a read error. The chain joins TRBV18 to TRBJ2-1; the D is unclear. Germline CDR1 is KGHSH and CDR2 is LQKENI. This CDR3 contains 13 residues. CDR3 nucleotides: TGTGCCAGCTTACCAGAGCCGGACAATGAGCAGTTCTTC. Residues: CASLPEPDNEQFF.

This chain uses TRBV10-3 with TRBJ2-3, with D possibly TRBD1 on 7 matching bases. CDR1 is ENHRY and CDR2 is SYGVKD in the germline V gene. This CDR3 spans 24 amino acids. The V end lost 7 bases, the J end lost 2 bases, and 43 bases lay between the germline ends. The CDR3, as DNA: TGTGCCATCAATGACCCGACACCTCAGGGGGGTCTATCCTATCTCGGATATTTCACAGATACGCAGTATTTT. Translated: CAINDPTPQGGLSYLGYFTDTQYF.

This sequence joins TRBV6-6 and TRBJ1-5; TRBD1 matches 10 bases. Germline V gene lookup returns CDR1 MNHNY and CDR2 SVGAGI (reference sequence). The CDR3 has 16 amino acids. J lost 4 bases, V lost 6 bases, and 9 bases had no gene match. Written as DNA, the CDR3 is TGTGCCAGCAGGGTTGATCGACAGGGGGCAAATCAGCCCCAGCATTTT. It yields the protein CASRVDRQGANQPQHF.

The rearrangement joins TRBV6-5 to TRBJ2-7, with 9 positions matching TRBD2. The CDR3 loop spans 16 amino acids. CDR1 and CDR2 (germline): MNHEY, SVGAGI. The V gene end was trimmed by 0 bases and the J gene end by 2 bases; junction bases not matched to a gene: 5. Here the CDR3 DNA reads TGTGCCAGCAGTTACTCTGGAGCGGGGGGTACCTACGAGCAGTACTTC. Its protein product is CASSYSGAGGTYEQYF.

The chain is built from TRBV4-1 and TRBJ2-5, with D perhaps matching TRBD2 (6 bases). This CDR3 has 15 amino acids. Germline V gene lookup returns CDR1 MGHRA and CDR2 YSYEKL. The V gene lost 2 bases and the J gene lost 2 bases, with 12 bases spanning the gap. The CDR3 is CASSQLGLTQETQYF. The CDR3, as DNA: TGCGCCAGCAGCCAACTGGGACTGACGCAAGAGACCCAGTACTTC.

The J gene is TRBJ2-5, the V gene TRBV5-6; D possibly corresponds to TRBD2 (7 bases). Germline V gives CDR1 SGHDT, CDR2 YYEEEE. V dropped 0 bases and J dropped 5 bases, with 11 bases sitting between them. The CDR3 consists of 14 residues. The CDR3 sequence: CASSLAGGRETQYF. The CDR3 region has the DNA TGTGCCAGCAGCTTGGCGGGGGGCCGGGAGACCCAGTACTTC. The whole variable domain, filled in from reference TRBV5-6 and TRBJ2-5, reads DAGVTQSPTHLIKTRGQQVTLRCSPKSGHDTVSWYQQALGQGPQFIFQYYEEEERQRGNFPDRFSGHQFPNYSSELNVNALLLGDSALYLCASSLAGGRETQYFGPGTRLLVL.

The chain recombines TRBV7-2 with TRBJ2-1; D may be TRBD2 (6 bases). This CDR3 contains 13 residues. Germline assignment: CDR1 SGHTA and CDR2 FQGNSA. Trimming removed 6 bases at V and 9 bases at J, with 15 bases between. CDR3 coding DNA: TGTGCCAGCAGTCCGCGGGGCGAGGGTGAGCAGTTCTTC. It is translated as CASSPRGEGEQFF.

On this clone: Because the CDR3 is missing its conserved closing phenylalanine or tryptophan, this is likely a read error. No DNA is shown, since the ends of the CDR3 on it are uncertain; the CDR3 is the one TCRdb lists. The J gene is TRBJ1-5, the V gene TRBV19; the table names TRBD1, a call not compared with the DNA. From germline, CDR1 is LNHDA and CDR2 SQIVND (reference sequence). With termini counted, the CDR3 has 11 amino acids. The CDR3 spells CASSSRDRVAV.